The sequence of this T cell receptor beta chain was determined in a study of metastatic and nonmetastatic thyroid tumors. Overall study: Comparison of repertoires was carried out across blood and tumor or nodule tissue from malignant and benign thyroid patients. Study conclusions and caveats: Malignant thyroid tumors reportedly exceeded benign nodules significantly in TCR beta diversity, with the difference appearing in blood and tumor.

The CDR3 extends over 14 amino acids. Looked up from germline, CDR1 is KGHDR and CDR2 is SFDVKD. Trimming took off 4 bases at V and 6 bases at J, with 11 bases between the two ends. This clone was observed many times. The antigen is not known. Authors' methods: Clinicopathological groups supplied CDR3 differences that were used to build a distant-metastasis classifier for papillary thyroid cancer. TCRdb called clones again from the PCR reads with MiXCR. In this record, the V and J calls reflect TCRdb's handling and not the investigators' own analysis. The data show 90,000 or so clones, approximately 9% seen once. Patients had received no treatment of any kind before thyroid surgery.

The clonotype comes from a female donor with papillary thyroid cancer or a benign thyroid nodule (not recorded which). Some clones in this sample may be carry-over from other donors' samples. The sequenced sample was blood. The chain employs TRBV24-1 and TRBJ2-2, with TRBD2 as a possible D gene (5 bases). The CDR3 coding sequence is TGTGCCACCAGTGAGGCGAGGGAGTCCGGGGAGCTGTTTTTT. Amino acid sequence: CATSEARESGELFF.